The 10 T cell receptor beta chains in this list originate from one sample, sequenced in a study of breast tumors, draining lymph nodes, adjacent tissues. The lymph nodes were axillary draining lymph nodes from breast cancer patients. A single record per CDR3 protein comes from TCRdb applying MiXCR to the multiplex PCR reads. The table lists about 220,000 distinct CDR3 sequences, around 34% of them singletons, with 3% to 4% in the top ten. Sequencing was carried out using axillary lymph node tissue. The receptors derive from a female donor with breast cancer. Some clones in this sample may be carry-over from other donors' samples.

Points on this clonotype: It may be a read error: a sequence one base away is much more abundant. This chain connects TRBV9 to TRBJ2-3; a weak D match, TRBD2 (7 bases). Germline CDR1 is SGDLS and CDR2 is YYNGEE. The CDR3 consists of 15 residues. CDR3 loop: CASGVGGGRTDTQYF. The DNA for the CDR3 is TGTGCCAGCGGCGTAGGGGGGGGTCGCACAGATACGCAGTATTTT. The full variable domain, its missing parts supplied by reference TRBV9 and TRBJ2-3, is DSGVTQTPKHLITATGQRVTLRCSPRSGDLSVYWYQQSLDQGLQFLIQYYNGEERAKGNILERFSAQQFPDLHSELNLSSLELGDSALYFCASGVGGGRTDTQYFGPGTRLTVL.

This chain uses TRBV2 with TRBJ2-5; D is ambiguous. The V and J ends lost 1 base and 2 bases respectively, with 5 bases between them. Germline loops: CDR1 SNHLY, CDR2 FYNNEI. The CDR3 has 13 residues. CDR3 DNA sequence: TGTGCCAGCAGTGAAGAGGGACAAGAGACCCAGTACTTC. This gives the protein CASSEEGQETQYF.

In this sample, this clonotype turned up many times. This chain's CDR3 is CASSQEGPATYNEQFF. CDR3 DNA sequence: TGCGCCAGCAGCCAAGAGGGTCCCGCAACCTACAATGAGCAGTTCTTC. The chain has TRBV4-3 and TRBJ2-1; D is unclear. V was pared by 0 bases and J by 2 bases, with 11 bases between. Per germline, CDR1 LGHNA and CDR2 YSLEER. CDR3 length: 16 residues.

This clonotype was detected ten times or more. The CDR3 DNA reads as TGTGCCAGCAGCCCAGGACTAGCCCCAGAGACCCAGTACTTC. Translating it yields CASSPGLAPETQYF. The chain uses TRBV11-3 and TRBJ2-5; 8 bases match TRBD2. The CDR3 is made up of 14 amino acids. Germline assignment: CDR1 SGHNT and CDR2 YENEEA. V dropped 5 bases and J dropped 4; count of bases not matched to a gene: 6.

This clonotype was observed a few times. The junction departs from the called germline gene at one end, perhaps through a read error. The chain has TRBV5-1 and TRBJ2-2; D is uncertain. This CDR3 spans 10 amino acids. The germline V gene has CDR1 SGHRS and CDR2 YFSETQ. The CDR3 DNA reads TGTGCCAGCAGCTCCGGGGAGCTGTTTTTT. Its protein product is CASSSGELFF.

Many counts were recorded for this clonotype. The gene calls are TRBV9 and TRBJ1-2; weak D call: TRBD1 (5 bases). Germline V gene sequence: CDR1 SGDLS, CDR2 YYNGEE. The V end lost 0 bases, the J end lost 6 bases, and 15 bases lay between the germline ends. This CDR3 contains 15 residues. CDR3 bases: TGTGCCAGCAGCGTAGGAGCCAGGGCGAGTGATGGCTACACCTTC. This encodes CASSVGARASDGYTF.

This clonotype appeared many times. The genes are TRBV19 and TRBJ2-2; 11 bases map to TRBD2. Germline CDR1 and CDR2: LNHDA and SQIVND (reference sequence). The CDR3 has 16 amino acids. The V and J ends lost 5 bases and 1 base, in that order; junction bases with no gene match: 3. The CDR3 region has the DNA TGTGCCAGTAGTCCCGGACTAGCGGGGAACACCGGGGAGCTGTTTTTT. Translated: CASSPGLAGNTGELFF. Filled out from reference TRBV19 and TRBJ2-2, the complete variable domain reads DGGITQSPKYLFRKEGQNVTLSCEQNLNHDAMYWYRQDPGQGLRLIYYSQIVNDFQKGDIAEGYSVSREKKESFPLTVTSAQKNPTAFYLCASSPGLAGNTGELFFGEGSRLTVL.

The V gene is TRBV15, the J gene TRBJ2-7, with 8 bases fitting TRBD2. This CDR3 is built from 17 residues. Germline assignment: CDR1 LNHNV and CDR2 YYDKDF (reference sequence). Trimming cost V 2 bases and J 5 bases; bases outside gene matches: 14. CDR3 DNA sequence: TGTGCCACCAGCAGAAATCGGGAGGGCCATGGTTCCGACGAGCAGTACTTC. Protein product: CATSRNREGHGSDEQYF.

This clonotype has at least ten counts. This chain joins TRBV24-1 and TRBJ1-1; D perhaps matches TRBD1 (6 bases). The CDR3 has 13 amino acids. Trimming pared 4 bases from V and 11 bases from J, leaving 16 bases between. Germline V gene lookup returns CDR1 KGHDR and CDR2 SFDVKD. Here the CDR3 reads CATSDPLTGWAFF. The CDR3 DNA reads TGTGCCACCAGTGACCCGTTAACAGGGTGGGCTTTCTTT.

The rearrangement links TRBV2 to TRBJ2-7, with TRBD2 matching over 7 bases. The CDR3 runs to 15 residues. The germline V gene encodes CDR1 SNHLY and CDR2 FYNNEI. The V gene end was trimmed by 8 bases and the J gene end by 6 bases; junction bases not matched to a gene: 16. The CDR3 DNA is TGTGCCAGCGAAAGCGGGGTCCGAGGTGTAGGCGAGCAGTACTTC. It encodes CASESGVRGVGEQYF.